One and the same sample provided the 14 T cell receptor beta chains below, sequenced in a study of blood T cell repertoires in COVID-19. Libraries were prepared by immunoSEQ multiplex PCR; TCRdb keeps only in-frame clonotypes and omits some of them. The sample yields some 350,000 clones, roughly 87% seen once. The sequenced material came from PBMCs or T cells enriched from blood (not recorded which). Receptor source: a woman younger than 45 who had recovered from COVID-19.

The genes are TRBV13 and TRBJ2-2; 11 bases are shared with TRBD1. Germline V gene lookup returns CDR1 PRHDT and CDR2 FYEKMQ (reference sequence). Trimming cost V 2 bases and J 5 bases; bases outside gene matches: 7. This CDR3 contains 17 residues. The CDR3 DNA follows: TGTGCCAGCAGCTTATTTGGGGACAGGGGGTCAACCGGGGAGCTGTTTTTT. This codes for CASSLFGDRGSTGELFF.

The chain has TRBV2 and TRBJ1-5; TRBD1 agrees at 7 bases. This CDR3 has 14 residues. Germline CDR1 is SNHLY and CDR2 is FYNNEI. V lost 6 bases and J lost 2; bases outside the gene matches: 4. This CDR3 is CASSPTGGNQPQHF. The DNA of the CDR3 is TGTGCCAGCAGCCCCACAGGGGGCAATCAGCCCCAGCATTTT.

The rearrangement uses TRBV16 and TRBJ1-1; no clear D. The CDR3 has 14 residues. V was pared by 0 bases and J by 3 bases, with 8 bases between. Germline values: CDR1 KGHSY, CDR2 FQNENV. CDR3 region: CASSQSGGYTEAFF. As DNA, the CDR3 is TGTGCCAGCAGCCAATCCGGCGGGTACACTGAAGCTTTCTTT.

In regard to this clone: At the DNA level, this CDR3 is encoded by other sequences in the same sample as well. The chain uses TRBV3-1 (or the pseudogene TRBV3-2) and TRBJ1-2; no clear D gene. CDR1 and CDR2 from the germline V gene are LGHDT and YNNKEL (reference sequence). V gave up 2 bases and J gave up 1 base, with 8 bases separating them. The CDR3 is 14 residues long. CDR3 amino acids: CASSQSTGNYGYTF. The CDR3 nucleotides read TGTGCCAGCAGCCAATCCACCGGTAACTATGGCTACACCTTC.

J is TRBJ2-2 and V is TRBV28; 8 positions agree with TRBD2. Trimming took 6 bases from V and 1 from J; bases not matched to a gene: 4. Germline V gene lookup returns CDR1 MDHEN and CDR2 SYDVKM. The CDR3 is made up of 15 amino acids. CDR3 region: CASRPGTRNTGELFF. The CDR3 nucleotides are TGTGCCAGCAGGCCCGGGACTAGGAACACCGGGGAGCTGTTTTTT.

This rearrangement joins TRBV11-2 to TRBJ2-1, with a weak D call TRBD2 (6 bases). This CDR3 has 17 residues. V lost 5 bases and J 0 bases, leaving 17 bases between the germline ends. CDR1 and CDR2 (germline): SGHAT, FQNNGV. The CDR3 sequence: CASSRQTAGSSYNEQFF. As DNA, the CDR3 is TGTGCCAGCAGCCGACAGACCGCGGGGAGCTCCTACAATGAGCAGTTCTTC. The full variable domain, in which reference TRBV11-2 and TRBJ2-1 provide the parts outside the CDR3, is EAGVAQSPRYKIIEKRQSVAFWCNPISGHATLYWYQQILGQGPKLLIQFQNNGVVDDSQLPKDRFSAERLKGVDSTLKIQPAKLEDSAVYLCASSRQTAGSSYNEQFFGPGTRLTVL.

V usage is TRBV14 and J usage is TRBJ2-1; 8 bases match TRBD2. This CDR3 contains 16 residues. The V gene's germline CDR1 is SGHDN and CDR2 FVKESK. With 0 bases clipped from V and 8 bases from J, the junction kept 9 bases outside the gene matches. The CDR3 DNA reads TGTGCCAGCAGCCAAGATGGGAGCGGGAGATTCTATGAGCAGTTCTTC. Translated: CASSQDGSGRFYEQFF.

V is TRBV3-1 (or the pseudogene TRBV3-2) and J is TRBJ2-1; D might be TRBD1 (5 bases). The CDR3 sequence is 12 residues long. The germline gives CDR1 LGHDT, CDR2 YNNKEL (reference sequence). Deletions cut 3 bases from V and 7 bases from J, with 7 bases between. The CDR3 nucleotides are TGTGCCAGCAGCCAGTCAGGGAATGAGCAGTTCTTC. Its translation: CASSQSGNEQFF.

This chain uses TRBV19 with TRBJ1-2, with D maybe TRBD1 (6 bases). Germline V gene lookup returns CDR1 LNHDA and CDR2 SQIVND (reference sequence). This CDR3 is 15 amino acids long. The ends were cut back, 0 bases at V and 1 base at J, with 9 bases in the middle. The CDR3 DNA follows: TGTGCCAGTAGTATAGAACGCAGGGGTAACTATGGCTACACCTTC. It is translated as CASSIERRGNYGYTF.

The chain uses TRBV27 and TRBJ2-3; 7 bases map to TRBD2. The CDR3 loop spans 12 amino acids. In germline, CDR1 is MNHEY, CDR2 SMNVEV (reference sequence). The junction had 5 bases not matched to a gene; V was cut back by 3 bases and J by 11 bases. This chain's CDR3 is CASSFAGEVQYF. The CDR3 DNA sequence: TGTGCCAGCAGTTTCGCGGGAGAGGTGCAGTATTTT.

J is TRBJ2-2 and V is TRBV6-2 or TRBV6-3; D is undetermined. V was pared by 5 bases and J by 1 base, with 5 bases between. The CDR3 length is 13 residues. From germline, CDR1 is MNHEY and CDR2 SVGEGT. CDR3 region: CASSIQNTGELFF. Written as DNA, the CDR3 is TGTGCCAGCAGTATTCAGAACACCGGGGAGCTGTTTTTT.

The CDR3 DNA is TGTGCCAGTAGTATAGCGGCTAGCGCCGACAATGAGCAGTTCTTC. This gives the protein CASSIAASADNEQFF. The rearrangement joins TRBV19 to TRBJ2-1; tentatively, D is TRBD2 (6 bases). The CDR3 loop spans 15 amino acids. The germline gives CDR1 LNHDA, CDR2 SQIVND (reference sequence). Deletions cut 1 base from V and 5 bases from J, with 12 bases between.

This chain connects TRBV19 to TRBJ1-5, with a tentative D call TRBD1 (5 bases). CDR1 and CDR2 from the germline V gene are LNHDA and SQIVND (reference sequence). Trimming removed 7 bases at V and 0 bases at J, with 10 bases between. CDR3 size: 14 residues. The CDR3 reads CASKGLASNQPQHF. DNA for the CDR3: TGTGCCAGTAAGGGACTGGCTAGCAATCAGCCCCAGCATTTT.

This clone was recorded only once. The chain carries TRBV5-4 and TRBJ2-5; 12 bases line up with TRBD2. J gave up 2 bases and V 3 bases, and 2 bases lay outside the gene matches. CDR3 length equals 15 residues. The germline CDR1 and CDR2 sequences are SGHNT and YYREEE (reference sequence). The CDR3 loop is CASSSGTSGQETQYF. The DNA of the CDR3 is TGTGCCAGCAGCTCCGGGACTAGCGGGCAAGAGACCCAGTACTTC.